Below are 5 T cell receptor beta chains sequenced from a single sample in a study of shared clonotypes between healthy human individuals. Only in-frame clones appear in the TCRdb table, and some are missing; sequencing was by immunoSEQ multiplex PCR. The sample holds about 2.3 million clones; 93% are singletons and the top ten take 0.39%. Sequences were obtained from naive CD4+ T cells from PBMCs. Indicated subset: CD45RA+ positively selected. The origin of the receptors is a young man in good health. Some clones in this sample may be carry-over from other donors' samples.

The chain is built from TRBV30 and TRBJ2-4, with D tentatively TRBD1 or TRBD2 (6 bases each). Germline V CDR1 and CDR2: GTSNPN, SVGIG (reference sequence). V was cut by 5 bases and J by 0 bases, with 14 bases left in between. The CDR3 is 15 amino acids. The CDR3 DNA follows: TGTGCCTGGGGGGGGACAAGGTTAGCCAAAAACATTCAGTACTTC. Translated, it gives CAWGGTRLAKNIQYF. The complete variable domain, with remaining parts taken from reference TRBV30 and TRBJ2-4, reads SQTIHQWPATLVQPVGSPLSLECTVEGTSNPNLYWYRQAAGRGLQLLFYSVGIGQISSEVPQNLSASRPQDRQFILSSKKLLLSDSGFYLCAWGGTRLAKNIQYFGAGTRLSVL.

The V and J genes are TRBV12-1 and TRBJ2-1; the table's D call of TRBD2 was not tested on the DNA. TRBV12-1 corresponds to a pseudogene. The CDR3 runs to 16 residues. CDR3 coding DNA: TGTGCCAGCAGGCACACTAGCGGGAGGGCTCACAATGAGCAGTTCTTC. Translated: CASRHTSGRAHNEQFF.

The CDR3 DNA reads as TGCGCCAGCAGCCAAGAACTAGCGGGAGGACCGTACGAGCAGTACTTC. It codes for CASSQELAGGPYEQYF. This chain joins TRBV4-1 and TRBJ2-7; 12 bases are shared with TRBD2. Germline-derived CDR1 and CDR2 are MGHRA and YSYEKL. The CDR3 is 16 amino acids. V gave up 0 bases and J gave up 4 bases; unmatched junction bases: 4.

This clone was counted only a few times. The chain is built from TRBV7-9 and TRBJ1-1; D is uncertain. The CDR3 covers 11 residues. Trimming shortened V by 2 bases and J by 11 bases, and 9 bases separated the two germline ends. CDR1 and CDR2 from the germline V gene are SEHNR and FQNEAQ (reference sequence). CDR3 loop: CASSLKDLAFF. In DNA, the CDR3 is TGTGCCAGCAGCTTAAAGGACTTGGCTTTCTTT. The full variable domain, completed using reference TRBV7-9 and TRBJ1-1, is DTGVSQNPRHKITKRGQNVTFRCDPISEHNRLYWYRQTLGQGPEFLTYFQNEAQLEKSRLLSDRFSAERPKGSFSTLEIQRTEQGDSAMYLCASSLKDLAFFGQGTRLTVV.

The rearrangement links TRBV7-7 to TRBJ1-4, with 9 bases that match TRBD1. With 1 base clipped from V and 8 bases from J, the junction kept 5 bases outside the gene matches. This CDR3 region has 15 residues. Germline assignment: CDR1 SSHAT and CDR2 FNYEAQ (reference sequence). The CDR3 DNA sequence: TGTGCCAGCAGCTTAGGACCGGGACAGGGCGAAAAACTGTTTTTT. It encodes CASSLGPGQGEKLFF.